This TCR beta chain was obtained from a study of cytomegalovirus exposure and HLA in healthy donors. General study results and limits: The HLA-A and HLA-B alleles of most subjects were reportedly predicted accurately from TCR beta sequences.

Both 60 Vbeta primers and 13 Jbeta primers went into the PCR. Repertoires were generated with immunoSEQ multiplex PCR, while TCRdb's copy carries only in-frame clones and drops some. The table includes about 300,000 clones, 86% detected once. This clone was counted between two and nine times. Its antigen remains unidentified. CDR3 length equals 16 residues. The TCR sequence derives from a man aged 35-49 years in good health and CMV-seropositive. This chain uses TRBV21-1 with TRBJ1-1; the table assigns TRBD1, which was not confirmed against the DNA. TRBV21-1 is labeled a pseudogene. The specimen was PBMCs. CDR3 sequence (DNA): TGTGCCAGCAGCGGGACATTCAGGGCTTTGAACACTGAAGCTTTCTTT. Amino acids: CASSGTFRALNTEAFF.